The 15 T cell receptor beta chains reported below all come from one sample, sequenced in a study of blood T cell repertoires in COVID-19. Here immunoSEQ multiplex PCR was the method, and the copy in TCRdb shows in-frame clones only, minus some. The table has tens of thousands of clones, around 89% seen once; the top ten hold around 1.5%. The source material was peripheral blood. These receptor sequences come from a human donor in a cohort sampled during active COVID-19.

V is TRBV19 and J is TRBJ1-2, with 10 bases fitting TRBD1. The CDR3 spans 15 residues. Germline lookup yields CDR1 LNHDA and CDR2 SQIVND (reference sequence). Trimming cost V 5 bases and J 5 bases; bases outside gene matches: 8. In DNA, the CDR3 is TGTGCCAGTAGTCCGTGGACAGGGGGACTTTATGGCTACACCTTC. Amino acid sequence: CASSPWTGGLYGYTF. The full variable domain, in which reference TRBV19 and TRBJ1-2 provide the parts outside the CDR3, is DGGITQSPKYLFRKEGQNVTLSCEQNLNHDAMYWYRQDPGQGLRLIYYSQIVNDFQKGDIAEGYSVSREKKESFPLTVTSAQKNPTAFYLCASSPWTGGLYGYTFGSGTRLTVV.

V usage is TRBV9 and J usage is TRBJ2-1; 11 bases line up with TRBD2. There are 15 residues in the CDR3. Unmatched junction bases numbered 4, after V lost 4 bases and J lost 4 bases. CDR1 and CDR2 (germline): SGDLS, YYNGEE. Here the CDR3 reads CASSLGLADYNEQFF. The CDR3 nucleotides are TGTGCCAGCAGCTTGGGACTAGCGGATTACAATGAGCAGTTCTTC.

V and J are TRBV6-5 and TRBJ2-7; TRBD1 matches at 10 bases. This CDR3 region has 15 residues. Germline CDR1 and CDR2: MNHEY and SVGAGI. V gave up 5 bases and J gave up 0 bases; unmatched junction bases: 4. The CDR3 DNA reads as TGTGCCAGCAGTCTCCGGGACAGGGGCTCCTACGAGCAGTACTTC. It codes for CASSLRDRGSYEQYF.

J is TRBJ1-2 and V is TRBV5-4; maybe TRBD1 (6 bases). The CDR3 extends over 16 amino acids. V dropped 4 bases and J dropped 8 bases, with 24 bases sitting between them. The germline V gene has CDR1 SGHNT and CDR2 YYREEE (reference sequence). Written as DNA, the CDR3 is TGTGCCAGCAGCCCGCCGGAGGGGGGGCCTGGAAGGGGCTACACCTTC. Amino acid sequence: CASSPPEGGPGRGYTF.

The gene calls are TRBV29-1 and TRBJ1-2; D unclear. The CDR3 is 12 residues long. V was pared by 5 bases and J by 0 bases, with 7 bases between. Looked up from germline, CDR1 is SQVTM and CDR2 is ANQGSEA. Here the CDR3 reads CSVLDTNYGYTF. CDR3 in DNA: TGCAGCGTTCTTGACACTAACTATGGCTACACCTTC. The variable domain in full, with the rest retrieved from reference TRBV29-1 and TRBJ1-2, is SAVISQKPSRDICQRGTSLTIQCQVDSQVTMMFWYRQQPGQSLTLIATANQGSEATYESGFVIDKFPISRPNLTFSTLTVSNMSPEDSSIYLCSVLDTNYGYTFGSGTRLTVV.

CDR3 in DNA: TGTGCCAGCAGCTTGGTGGGGACAGGGACCAAAAACATTCAGTACTTC. As protein: CASSLVGTGTKNIQYF. The genes are TRBV5-4 and TRBJ2-4; the match to TRBD1 covers 9 bases. Germline lookup yields CDR1 SGHNT and CDR2 YYREEE (reference sequence). Trimming took 0 bases from V and 2 from J; bases not matched to a gene: 3. CDR3 length: 16 residues.

This chain joins TRBV19 and TRBJ2-1, with 11 bases lining up with TRBD2. V shed 7 bases and J 7 bases; nucleotides not matched to a gene: 3. The germline V gene encodes CDR1 LNHDA and CDR2 SQIVND (reference sequence). The CDR3 has 13 amino acids. The CDR3 reads CASKVAGGNEQFF. The CDR3 DNA reads TGTGCCAGTAAGGTAGCGGGAGGGAATGAGCAGTTCTTC.

The V call is TRBV15, the J call TRBJ1-1; 7 bases line up with TRBD1. Germline assignment: CDR1 LNHNV and CDR2 YYDKDF (reference sequence). The V gene end was trimmed by 0 bases and the J gene end by 2 bases; junction bases not matched to a gene: 3. The CDR3 totals 15 residues. For the CDR3, the DNA is TGTGCCACCAGCAGAGATCGGGACAGTAACACTGAAGCTTTCTTT. Its protein product is CATSRDRDSNTEAFF.

The rearrangement joins TRBV20-1 to TRBJ1-1; no clear D. Germline loops: CDR1 DFQATT, CDR2 SNEGSKA (reference sequence). There are 14 residues in the CDR3. V was shortened by 3 bases and J by 1 base, with 12 bases between the two germline ends. CDR3 sequence: CSASRGSENTEAFF. The CDR3, as DNA: TGCAGTGCTAGTCGAGGGTCAGAGAACACTGAAGCTTTCTTT.

The chain joins TRBV5-4 to TRBJ2-3; the match to TRBD2 covers 9 bases. The CDR3 has 15 residues. The V gene end was trimmed by 4 bases and the J gene end by 5 bases; junction bases not matched to a gene: 8. CDR1 and CDR2 (germline): SGHNT, YYREEE (reference sequence). CDR3 nucleotides: TGTGCCAGCAGCCAAAGCGGGAGGCGGGTAGATACGCAGTATTTT. This sequence encodes CASSQSGRRVDTQYF.

The CDR3 sequence: CASSLSADSNQPQHF. The CDR3 nucleotides read TGCGCCAGCAGCTTATCGGCGGATAGCAATCAGCCCCAGCATTTT. The chain combines TRBV5-1 with TRBJ1-5, with D unresolved. This CDR3 spans 15 amino acids. In germline, CDR1 is SGHRS, CDR2 YFSETQ. The V and J ends lost 2 bases and 0 bases respectively, with 9 bases between them. Together with reference TRBV5-1 and TRBJ1-5, the CDR3 gives the full variable domain: KAGVTQTPRYLIKTRGQQVTLSCSPISGHRSVSWYQQTPGQGLQFLFEYFSETQRNKGNFPGRFSGRQFSNSRSEMNVSTLELGDSALYLCASSLSADSNQPQHFGDGTRLSIL.

For the CDR3, the DNA is TGTGCCAGCACCAGGACAGGGGGCTACGAGCAGTACTTC. It specifies CASTRTGGYEQYF. The rearrangement uses TRBV27 and TRBJ2-7; 10 bases fit TRBD1. The V segment lost 7 bases and the J segment 3 bases; nucleotides outside the gene matches: 3. Germline V gives CDR1 MNHEY, CDR2 SMNVEV (reference sequence). The CDR3 length is 13 residues.

J is TRBJ2-1 and V is TRBV6-4, with TRBD1 matching 9 bases. V dropped 7 bases and J dropped 6; count of bases not matched to a gene: 13. The CDR3 consists of 16 residues. Germline V gene lookup returns CDR1 MRHNA and CDR2 SNTAGT. The DNA for the CDR3 is TGTGCCAGCATTTGGGGACGGGACAGGGTATCCAATGAGCAGTTCTTC. Translation gives CASIWGRDRVSNEQFF.

The chain recombines TRBV4-2 with TRBJ2-3, with TRBD2 as a possible D gene (6 bases). Germline CDR1 LGHNA, CDR2 YNFKEQ. Trimming took 0 bases from V and 11 from J, leaving 21 bases between them. This CDR3 has 16 amino acids. The CDR3 loop is CASSQDRGRARGMQYF. In nucleotides, the CDR3 is TGTGCCAGCAGCCAAGATCGTGGGAGAGCCCGGGGGATGCAGTATTTT.

The rearrangement uses TRBV21-1 and TRBJ2-7; the D call in the table, TRBD2, was not verified against the DNA. TRBV21-1 is recorded as a pseudogene. CDR3 length: 20 amino acids. The CDR3 sequence: CASSKCGTRAIKRNPYEQYV. The CDR3 coding sequence is TGTGCCAGCAGCAAATGTGGGACTAGGGCGATCAAACGAAACCCTTACGAGCAGTACGTC.